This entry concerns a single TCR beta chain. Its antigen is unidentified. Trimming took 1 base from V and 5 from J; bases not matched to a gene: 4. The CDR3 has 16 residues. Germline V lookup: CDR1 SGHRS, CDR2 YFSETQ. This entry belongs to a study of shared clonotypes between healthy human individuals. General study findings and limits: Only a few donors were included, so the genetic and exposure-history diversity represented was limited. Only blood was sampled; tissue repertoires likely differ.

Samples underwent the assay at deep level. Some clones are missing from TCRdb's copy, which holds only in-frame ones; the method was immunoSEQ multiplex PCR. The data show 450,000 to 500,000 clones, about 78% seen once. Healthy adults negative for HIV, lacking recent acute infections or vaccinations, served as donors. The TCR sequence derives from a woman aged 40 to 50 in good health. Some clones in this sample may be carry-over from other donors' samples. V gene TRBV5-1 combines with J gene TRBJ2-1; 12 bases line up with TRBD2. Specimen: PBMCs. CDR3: CASSLWLAGGNNEQFF. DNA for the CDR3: TGCGCCAGCAGCTTGTGGCTAGCGGGAGGGAACAATGAGCAGTTCTTC.